The following is a T cell receptor beta chain sequence with its context. The sample holds one count of this clone. Its antigen has not been determined. Base-call qualities are not available, and no considerably larger clone is one nucleotide away. The entry originates in a study of shared clonotypes between healthy human individuals (dated by TCRdb to 2020 to 2022). The study in broad terms: The cohort included three men and a couple of women between 18 and 49 years of age. For each donor, three plates each were used for CD4 naive and CD4 memory, two plates were used for CD8 naive, and one plate was used for CD8 memory. The study deeply sequenced blood TCR repertoires of five healthy adults to estimate repertoire size and the extent of clonotype sharing between individuals. Libraries were prepared and TCR repertoires were sequenced by different laboratories using diverse techniques, in order to increase sequencing depth and limit assay-specific biases. Per donor, leukapheresis produced somewhere between about 0.85 and 9.5 billion PBMCs. Findings and caveats that apply to the study as a whole: Because the study included only a small number of donors, the genetic and exposure-history diversity represented was limited. Compared with non-shared clonotypes, clonotypes shared by all four sorted-subset donors had higher generation probabilities. Naive subsets generally had larger estimated clonotype richness than memory subsets did. Sampling was limited to blood, and TCR repertoires in tissue likely differ from TCR repertoires in blood. Based on pairwise subsampling, the degree of clonotype sharing among donors was expected to be affected by sequencing depth. Rarefaction of sorted-subset datasets indicated incomplete sequencing despite the large sequencing depth. Across a few donors, approximately 4.6% of naive CD4, roughly 3.4% of naive CD8, around 2.5% of memory CD4, and about 0.4% of memory CD8 clonotypes were shared.

The donors were healthy, HIV-negative adults who had no recently reported acute infections or vaccinations. Every donor was a Caucasian adult living in Nashville, Tennessee, USA. CD4+ T cells were enriched through magnetic negative selection, after which naive cells were positively selected on CD45RA and the remaining negative fraction served as the memory subset. After blood collection by leukapheresis, PBMCs were isolated using Ficoll-Histopaque density gradient centrifugation and then cryopreserved in the vapor phase of liquid nitrogen. Analytical flow cytometry was used to check the purity and quantity of each magnetically sorted T cell population. From each sorted fraction, genomic DNA was isolated and quantified by UV absorbance on a Nanodrop 2000c. As encoded in the germline V gene, CDR1 is SGHDT while CDR2 is YYEEEE. The CDR3 goes from the cysteine to the phenylalanine over 14 residues. CDR3 DNA is the only sequence kept; it has 42 bases, read in frame from the first base. Trimming accounts for 4 bases at V and 5 bases at J, while the number of junction bases matched to no gene is 8.

Using the deep immunoSEQ assay, multiplex PCR amplified TCR CDR3 regions from genomic DNA. Genomic DNA extracted from each cell subset was distributed evenly over all wells of several immunoSEQ 96-well plates, and each plate served as one replicate. For sorted subsets, each replicate PCR was loaded with approximately 0.2 ug genomic DNA, equivalent to about 33,000 T cell genomes. Purified libraries were quantified with a Qubit 3.0 fluorometer, sized on a Bioanalyzer 2100, and re-quantified with the KAPA Library Quantification kit. A separate single-read 150-cycle Illumina NextSeq 550 flow cell was used to sequence each immunoSEQ 96-well plate. The authors' pipeline ran thus. Because the immunoSEQ output included only junctional sequences and no quality scores, the filtering could not be the same as the filtering used for full-length reads. Sequences were annotated with PyIR, a Python wrapper for IgBLAST v1.9, and V/J genes and CDR3 were assigned using IMGT germline references. Any read was removed if the V/J assignment was weak (E-value above 1e-6), the CDR3 was missing, or the read contained stop codons, out-of-frame junctions, or ambiguous translated residues. A V3J clonotype was defined by an identical inferred V gene, J gene, and CDR3 amino acid sequence. The percentage overlap between two repertoires was calculated by dividing the number of shared unique clonotypes by the size of the smaller repertoire. Three approaches were used to assess repertoire richness: RTK rarefaction, the Chao1 estimator, and Recon v2.1 estimates of unobserved clonotypes. OLGA was used to compute generation probabilities for all TCRbeta clonotypes that the gDNA method yielded from a handful of donors. TCRdb obtained this table from immuneACCESS and retained in-frame rearrangements with V and J assigned. These tables miss some clones; where compared with another copy, unresolved V genes account for less than half of the shortfall, and the remainder is unexplained. V, J and clone size are taken as reported in that table, and D and trimming were inferred from the DNA itself. The sample yields roughly 760,000 clones; around 74% were counted once. Of the sample, approximately 1.6% falls within the top ten clones.

The chain uses TRBV5-6 and TRBJ1-2; 7 middle bases align to TRBD1. The origin of this receptor is a woman aged 30 to 39 in good health. The sample consisted of memory CD4+ T cells sorted from blood. The cell subset or site tag for this specimen amounts to: CD45RA-negative fraction. The encoded CDR3 is CASSVWDRGYGYTF. The sequenced DNA: TGTGCCAGCAGCGTTTGGGACAGAGGATATGGCTACACCTTC.